The T cell receptor (beta chain) under discussion was sequenced for a study of cytomegalovirus exposure and HLA in healthy donors. The overall study: Unique TCRs from HLA-typed donors, 65 million to 85 million of them, were held in an early data release. Study-level points and caveats: The number of N-insertions in an Asian-associated ancestry cluster was reportedly below the approximately 700-donor mean in a later analysis. When a later analysis compared HLA-associated TCR beta chains with equally common others, the HLA-associated chains turned out to be more clonally expanded and to have lower generation probabilities. Despite most TCR sequences being rare, some public TCRs occurred in many donors.

V trimming: 0 bases; J trimming: 3 bases; junction bases outside the gene matches: 5. Germline CDR1 is MNHNS and CDR2 is SASEGT. The CDR3 is made up of 15 amino acids. 60 Vbeta and 13 Jbeta primers were used in PCR. Profiled with immunoSEQ multiplex PCR; TCRdb holds only in-frame clones, not every one. This sample's table reports about 210,000 clones. A remark on this clone: Its specificity is unknown.

The rearrangement uses TRBV6-1 and TRBJ2-7, with 7 bases lining up with TRBD1. The clonotype comes from a woman in her 30s in good health and CMV-seropositive. Sequencing was carried out using PBMCs. The CDR3 coding sequence is TGTGCCAGCAGTGAAGCCCCGGGACAGTTCTACGAGCAGTACTTC. It yields the protein CASSEAPGQFYEQYF.